This TCR beta chain appears in the sequencing data of a study of T cell responses to AZD1222 COVID-19 vaccine. In regard to this clone: Its antigen remains unknown.

The V gene end was trimmed by 8 bases and the J gene end by 3 bases; junction bases not matched to a gene: 8. Looked up from germline, CDR1 is MNHEY and CDR2 is SVGAGI. CDR3 length: 14 residues. Study-level findings and limits: Spike-specific TCR depth and breadth grew after two AZD1222 doses. Only five or six individuals given AZD1222 were seropositive at baseline.

Sequencing used immunoSEQ multiplex PCR; TCRdb keeps in-frame clones, though not all of them. The profile shows tens of thousands of clones, 87% of them singletons. The study pooled second doses at about 4 or about 12 weeks. This TCR was recovered from an adult who received the AZD1222 COVID-19 vaccine. Material: peripheral blood, obtained 28 days after the second AZD1222 dose. This chain links TRBV6-5 with TRBJ2-7; 9 bases agree with TRBD2. The CDR3 DNA follows: TGTGCCAGCCGTCAGCGGGGGGCGAACTACGAGCAGTACTTC. Its translation: CASRQRGANYEQYF.